Presented here are 3 T cell receptor beta chains from one specimen sequenced in a study of CD8 T cells in Susac syndrome. cDNA came from about 0.51 to 1 ug RNA primed by random hexamers. TCRdb redid the calling of the immunoSEQ multiplex PCR reads with MiXCR, one entry per CDR3 protein. The sample holds more than 95,000 distinct CDR3 sequences, around 94% seen once. The sample consisted of CD8+ T cells from PBMCs. Receptors were obtained from a human donor with Susac syndrome.

The J gene is TRBJ2-1, the V gene TRBV6-2 or TRBV6-3; D not certain. The ends were cut back, 3 bases at V and 4 bases at J, with 7 bases in the middle. The CDR3 length is 13 residues. Germline V gene sequence: CDR1 MNHEY, CDR2 SVGEGT. The CDR3 region has the DNA TGTGCCAGCAGTTATGGTGAATACAATGAGCAGTTCTTC. Encoded protein: CASSYGEYNEQFF.

The chain uses TRBV5-6 and TRBJ1-1; D remains ambiguous. Germline V gene data show CDR1 as SGHDT and CDR2 as YYEEEE. The CDR3 length is 13 residues. V was clipped by 2 bases and J by 6 bases, with 11 bases between them. CDR3 region: CASSFLRAAEAFF. In DNA form, the CDR3 reads TGTGCCAGCAGCTTTTTAAGGGCCGCTGAAGCTTTCTTT.

The rearrangement uses TRBV9 and TRBJ1-1; no clear D gene. The germline V gene has CDR1 SGDLS and CDR2 YYNGEE. CDR3 length: 14 residues. Trimming took 0 bases from V and 3 from J, leaving 9 bases between them. DNA of the CDR3: TGTGCCAGCAGCGTAGGGTCCGGCTACACTGAAGCTTTCTTT. It codes for CASSVGSGYTEAFF.